Below are 9 T cell receptor beta chains sequenced from a single sample in a study of shared clonotypes between healthy human individuals. Here immunoSEQ multiplex PCR was the method, and the copy in TCRdb shows in-frame clones only, minus some. The repertoire consists of roughly 2.5 million clones, with roughly nine tenths occurring once and the leading ten covering more than 0.12%. The sequencing sample was made of naive CD4+ T cells sorted from blood. Specified subset: CD45RA+ positively selected. These receptors came from a man aged 18 to 30 in good health.

The genes are TRBV7-8 and TRBJ1-5; D unclear. The germline CDR1 and CDR2 sequences are SGHVS and FQNEAQ. V shed 1 base and J shed 4 bases, with 14 bases lying between them. This CDR3 has 16 residues. This chain's CDR3 is CASSLEGSSMNQPQHF. CDR3 nucleotide sequence: TGTGCCAGCAGCTTAGAGGGTTCAAGTATGAATCAGCCCCAGCATTTT.

The chain joins TRBV6-1 to TRBJ1-3, with 8 bases that match TRBD1. Germline V gives CDR1 MNHNS, CDR2 SASEGT. This CDR3 spans 13 amino acids. With V trimmed by 8 bases and J by 4 bases, 4 bases remained unmatched. DNA for the CDR3: TGTGCCAGCTGGACAGGGACCGGAAACACCATATATTTT. This encodes CASWTGTGNTIYF.

The chain is built from TRBV5-4 and TRBJ2-3; D possibly matches TRBD1 or TRBD2 (5 bases each). The germline V gene has CDR1 SGHNT and CDR2 YYREEE (reference sequence). V lost 4 bases and J 3 bases, leaving 18 bases between the germline ends. The CDR3 is 16 amino acids. Here the CDR3 reads CASSMVRGVKTDTQYF. The CDR3 DNA is TGTGCCAGCAGCATGGTTAGGGGAGTGAAAACAGATACGCAGTATTTT.

The J gene is TRBJ2-5, the V gene TRBV7-2; D is possibly TRBD1 (5 bases). CDR3 length equals 17 residues. Per germline, CDR1 SGHTA and CDR2 FQGNSA. Trimming shortened V by 4 bases and J by 1 base, and 19 bases separated the two germline ends. CDR3 loop: CASSSTPLTATQETQYF. CDR3 DNA: TGTGCCAGCAGCTCAACACCCTTGACAGCAACCCAAGAGACCCAGTACTTC.

The CDR3 DNA reads as TGTGCCAGCAGCTTTGGTGCATCCTACGAGCAGTACTTC. Translated, it gives CASSFGASYEQYF. The V gene is TRBV7-2, the J gene TRBJ2-7; D not resolved. The CDR3 extends over 13 amino acids. CDR1 is SGHTA, CDR2 FQGNSA, per germline. Trimming shortened V by 3 bases and J by 1 base, and 7 bases separated the two germline ends.

The V and J genes are TRBV15 and TRBJ2-5; TRBD1 matches at 9 bases. The CDR3 spans 13 residues. J gave up 4 bases and V 3 bases, and 0 bases lay outside the gene matches. CDR1 and CDR2 (germline): LNHNV, YYDKDF (reference sequence). CDR3 sequence: CATSRGQGETQYF. In DNA form, the CDR3 reads TGTGCCACCAGCAGGGGACAGGGAGAGACCCAGTACTTC.

The CDR3 coding sequence is TGTGCCAGCAGTAATCCTTCCCCTAGCACAGATACGCAGTATTTT. It is translated as CASSNPSPSTDTQYF. The chain carries TRBV7-3 and TRBJ2-3; D is uncertain. The CDR3 length is 15 residues. Trimming took off 6 bases at V and 0 bases at J, with 13 bases between the two ends. Germline assignment: CDR1 SGHTA and CDR2 FQGTGA.

The chain employs TRBV4-1 and TRBJ2-3; 7 bases line up with TRBD2. J gave up 2 bases and V 1 base, and 6 bases lay outside the gene matches. The CDR3 sequence is 16 residues long. Germline V gene lookup returns CDR1 MGHRA and CDR2 YSYEKL. The CDR3 sequence is CASSQVSGWLTDTQYF. The DNA of the CDR3 is TGCGCCAGCAGCCAAGTTAGCGGGTGGCTCACAGATACGCAGTATTTT.

The chain is built from TRBV27 and TRBJ2-7; 11 nucleotides agree with TRBD2. The CDR3 is 16 residues long. Trimming took 4 bases from V and 5 from J; bases not matched to a gene: 10. Per the germline V gene, CDR1 is MNHEY and CDR2 is SMNVEV (reference sequence). The CDR3 spells CASSSHPSGRNDEQYF. The DNA of the CDR3 is TGTGCCAGCAGTTCCCATCCTAGCGGGAGGAACGACGAGCAGTACTTC.